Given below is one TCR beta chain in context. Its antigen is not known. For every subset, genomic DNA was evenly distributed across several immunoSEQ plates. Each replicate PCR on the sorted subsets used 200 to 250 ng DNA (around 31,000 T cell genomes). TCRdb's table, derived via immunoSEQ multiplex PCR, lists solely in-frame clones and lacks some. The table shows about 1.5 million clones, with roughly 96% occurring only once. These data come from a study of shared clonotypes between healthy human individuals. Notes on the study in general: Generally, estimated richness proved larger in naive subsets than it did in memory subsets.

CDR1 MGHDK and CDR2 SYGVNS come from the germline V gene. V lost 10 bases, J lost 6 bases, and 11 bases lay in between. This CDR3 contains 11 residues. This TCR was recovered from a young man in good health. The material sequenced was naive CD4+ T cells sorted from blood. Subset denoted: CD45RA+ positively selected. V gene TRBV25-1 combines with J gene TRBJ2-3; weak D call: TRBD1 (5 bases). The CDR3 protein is CATGLSDTQYF. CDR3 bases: TGTGCCACAGGGTTGTCTGATACGCAGTATTTT.